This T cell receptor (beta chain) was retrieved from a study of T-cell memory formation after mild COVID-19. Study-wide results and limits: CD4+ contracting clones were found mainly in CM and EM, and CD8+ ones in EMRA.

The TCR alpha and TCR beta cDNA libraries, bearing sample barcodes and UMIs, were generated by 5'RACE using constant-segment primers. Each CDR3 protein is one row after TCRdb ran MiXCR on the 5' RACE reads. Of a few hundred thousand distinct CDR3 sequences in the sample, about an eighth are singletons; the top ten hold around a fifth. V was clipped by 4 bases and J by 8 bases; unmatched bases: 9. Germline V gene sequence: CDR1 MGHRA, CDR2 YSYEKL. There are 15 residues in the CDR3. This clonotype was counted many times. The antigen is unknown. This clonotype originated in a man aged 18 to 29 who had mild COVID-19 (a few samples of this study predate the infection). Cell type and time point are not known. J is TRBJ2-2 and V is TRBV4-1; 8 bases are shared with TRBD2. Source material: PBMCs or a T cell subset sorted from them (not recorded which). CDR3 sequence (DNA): TGCGCCAGCAGCCCGTCGTCCGGGACTAGTGGGGAGCTGTTTTTT. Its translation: CASSPSSGTSGELFF.